One sample yielded the 9 T cell receptor beta chains listed below, sequenced in a study of T cell clonality in common variable immunodeficiency. Some clones are missing from TCRdb's copy, which holds only in-frame ones; the method was immunoSEQ multiplex PCR. This table holds about 33,000 clones with no singletons; the top ten claim about 4.5%. Sample: peripheral blood mononuclear cells. The receptors shown here come from a person aged 18 to 70 in good health.

This clone was recorded many times. The sequence runs out 3 residues before the end of the CDR3; the remainder is reconstructed from the germline J gene. J is TRBJ2-3 and V is TRBV5-1; 11 bases are a match to TRBD2. J was trimmed by 2 bases and V by 0 bases; bases with no gene match: 8. CDR1 SGHRS and CDR2 YFSETQ come from the germline V gene. The CDR3 covers 18 residues. The CDR3 reads CASSLDPSTSGNTDTQYF. CDR3 DNA (partial): TGCGCCAGCAGCTTGGATCCCTCGACTAGCGGGAACACAGATACG.

This clone was observed a handful of times. The CDR3 end lies 3 residues beyond the end of the read and is filled in from the germline J gene. The chain combines TRBV5-6 with TRBJ1-6; D is undetermined. Trimming left V 3 bases short and J 10 bases short, with 8 bases between. Germline CDR1 and CDR2: SGHDT and YYEEEE. The CDR3 has 12 residues. This chain's CDR3 is CASSWIGSPLHF. The part of the CDR3 DNA that was read is TGTGCCAGCAGCTGGATCGGGTCACCC.

Only a few counts were recorded for this clone. Coverage ceases 3 residues before the CDR3 finishes, and the germline J gene fills in the end. The chain employs TRBV6-1 and TRBJ1-2, with no clear D. The germline V gene has CDR1 MNHNS and CDR2 SASEGT. This CDR3 has 13 amino acids. V dropped 4 bases and J dropped 4 bases, with 10 bases sitting between them. The sequenced part of the CDR3 DNA is TGTGCCAGCAGTGGAGCAGGCGGCTATGGC. This sequence encodes CASSGAGGYG. The entire CDR3 protein is CASSGAGGYGYTF.

This clone was found many times. The read halts 3 residues ahead of the CDR3 end, with the missing end drawn from the germline J gene. J is TRBJ1-5 and V is TRBV20-1; D remains unclear. The V end lost 0 bases, the J end lost 5 bases, and 14 bases lay between the germline ends. The CDR3 runs 15 residues. CDR1 DFQATT and CDR2 SNEGSKA come from the germline V gene (reference sequence). Incomplete CDR3 DNA: TGCAGTGCTAGAGATCTAGCAAACAGAGATCAGCCC. Translation: CSARDLANRDQP. The whole CDR3 protein reads CSARDLANRDQPQHF.

This clone is medium-sized in the sample. The CDR3 end lies 3 residues beyond the end of the read and is filled in from the germline J gene. The rearrangement joins TRBV2 to TRBJ2-5; the match to TRBD2 covers 12 bases. Looked up from germline, CDR1 is SNHLY and CDR2 is FYNNEI. J gave up 3 bases and V 3 bases, and 5 bases lay outside the gene matches. This CDR3 region has 16 residues. Here the CDR3 reads CASSDLTSGSKETQYF. The covered CDR3 bases are TGTGCCAGCAGTGATTTGACTAGCGGGAGTAAAGAGACC.

This clone was detected a few times. The DNA ends 3 residues before the CDR3 does, and the rest of the CDR3 is filled in from the germline J gene. This rearrangement joins TRBV2 to TRBJ1-2; a possible D gene is TRBD1 (5 bases). The CDR3 is 13 amino acids. V lost 11 bases and J 5 bases, leaving 18 bases between the germline ends. The V gene's germline CDR1 is SNHLY and CDR2 FYNNEI. The CDR3: CAYVGGNEYGYTF. The DNA read from the CDR3 is TGTGCCTACGTCGGGGGAAACGAATATGGC.

This clone was seen ten or more times. From the germline J gene comes the end of the CDR3, since the read stops 3 residues before it. The chain has TRBV20-1 and TRBJ1-3, with TRBD1 as a possible D gene (5 bases). V lost 1 base and J 4 bases, leaving 14 bases between the germline ends. This CDR3 spans 15 amino acids. Germline CDR1 and CDR2: DFQATT and SNEGSKA (reference sequence). The CDR3 sequence: CSARVRGGRGNTIYF. The DNA read from the CDR3 is TGCAGTGCTAGAGTACGGGGGGGTCGAGGAAACACC.

This clone occurred many times. The read stops 3 residues short of the end of the CDR3; the missing end is completed from the germline J gene. The chain has TRBV10-3 and TRBJ2-2; 7 bases are shared with TRBD1. This CDR3 has 17 residues. CDR1 and CDR2 (germline): ENHRY, SYGVKD. The J segment lost 4 bases and the V segment lost 0 bases, leaving 8 bases of the junction unmatched. Incomplete CDR3 DNA: TGTGCCATCAGTGAGTCGGACAGGTTTTCGCTCACCGGGGAG. Encoded protein: CAISESDRFSLTGE. The full CDR3 is CAISESDRFSLTGELFF.

This clone appeared a few times. Read coverage stops 3 residues before the CDR3 terminus; the germline J gene supplies the remainder. This chain uses TRBV5-1 with TRBJ1-2, with 7 bases fitting TRBD1. The CDR3 totals 14 residues. From germline, CDR1 is SGHRS and CDR2 YFSETQ. Germline trimming cut 2 bases from V and 2 bases from J; bases unmatched to any gene: 3. The CDR3 DNA, read in part, is TGCGCCAGCAGCTTCGACAGGGTAAACTATGGC. It specifies CASSFDRVNYG. The CDR3 in its entirety is CASSFDRVNYGYTF.